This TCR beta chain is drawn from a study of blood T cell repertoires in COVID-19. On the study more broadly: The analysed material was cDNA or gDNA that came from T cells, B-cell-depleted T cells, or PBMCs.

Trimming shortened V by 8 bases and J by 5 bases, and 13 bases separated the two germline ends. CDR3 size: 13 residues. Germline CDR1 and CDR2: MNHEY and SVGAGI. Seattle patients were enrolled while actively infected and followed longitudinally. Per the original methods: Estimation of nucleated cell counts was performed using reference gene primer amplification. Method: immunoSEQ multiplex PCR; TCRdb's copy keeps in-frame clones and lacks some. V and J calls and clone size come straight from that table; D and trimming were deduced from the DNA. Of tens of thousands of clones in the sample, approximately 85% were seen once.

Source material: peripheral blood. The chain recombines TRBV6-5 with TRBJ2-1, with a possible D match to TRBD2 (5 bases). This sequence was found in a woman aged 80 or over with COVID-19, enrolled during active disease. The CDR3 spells CASGERAHNEQFF. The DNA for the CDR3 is TGTGCCAGCGGCGAGAGGGCCCACAATGAGCAGTTCTTC.